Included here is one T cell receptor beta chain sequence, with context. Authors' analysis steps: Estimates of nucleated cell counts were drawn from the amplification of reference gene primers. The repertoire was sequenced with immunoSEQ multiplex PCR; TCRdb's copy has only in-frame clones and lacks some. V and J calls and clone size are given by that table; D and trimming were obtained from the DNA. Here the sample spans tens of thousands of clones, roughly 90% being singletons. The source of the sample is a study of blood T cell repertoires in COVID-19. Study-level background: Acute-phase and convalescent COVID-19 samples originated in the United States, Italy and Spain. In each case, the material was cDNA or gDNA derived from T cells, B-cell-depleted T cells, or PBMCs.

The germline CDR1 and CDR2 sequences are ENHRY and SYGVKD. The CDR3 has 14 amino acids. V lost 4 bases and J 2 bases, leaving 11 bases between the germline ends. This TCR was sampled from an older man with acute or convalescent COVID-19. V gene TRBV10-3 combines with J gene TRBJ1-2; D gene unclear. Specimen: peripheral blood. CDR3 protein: CAISALGRNYGYTF. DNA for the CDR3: TGTGCCATCAGTGCACTAGGACGGAACTATGGCTACACCTTC.